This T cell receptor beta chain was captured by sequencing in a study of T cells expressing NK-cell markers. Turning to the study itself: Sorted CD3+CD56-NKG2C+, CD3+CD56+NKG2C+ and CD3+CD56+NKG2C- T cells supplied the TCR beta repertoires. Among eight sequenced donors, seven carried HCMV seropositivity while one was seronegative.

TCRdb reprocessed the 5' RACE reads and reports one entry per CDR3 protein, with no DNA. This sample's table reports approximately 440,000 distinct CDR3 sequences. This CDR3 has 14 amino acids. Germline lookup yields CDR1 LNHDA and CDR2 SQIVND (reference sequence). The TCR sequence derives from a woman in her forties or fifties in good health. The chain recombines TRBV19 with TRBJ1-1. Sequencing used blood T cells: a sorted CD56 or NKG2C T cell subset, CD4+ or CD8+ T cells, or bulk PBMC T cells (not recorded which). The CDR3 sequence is CASSLIYEQAEAFF.